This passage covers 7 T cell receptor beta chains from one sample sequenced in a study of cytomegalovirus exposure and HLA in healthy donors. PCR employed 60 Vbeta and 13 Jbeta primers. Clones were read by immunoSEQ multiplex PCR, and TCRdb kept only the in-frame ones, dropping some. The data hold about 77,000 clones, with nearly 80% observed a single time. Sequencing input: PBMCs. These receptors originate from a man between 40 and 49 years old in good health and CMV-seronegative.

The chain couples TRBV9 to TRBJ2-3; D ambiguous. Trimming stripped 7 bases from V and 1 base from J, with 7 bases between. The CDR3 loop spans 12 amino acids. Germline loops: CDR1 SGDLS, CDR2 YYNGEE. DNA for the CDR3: TGTGCCAGCTCCCAGGGCACAGATACGCAGTATTTT. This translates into CASSQGTDTQYF.

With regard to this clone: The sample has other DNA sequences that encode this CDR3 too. DNA for the CDR3: TGTGCCAGCAGTCTAGCGGGAGTAATCTACGAGCAGTACTTC. Amino acid sequence: CASSLAGVIYEQYF. The chain carries TRBV7-9 and TRBJ2-7; 10 nucleotides match TRBD2. J gave up 3 bases and V 6 bases, and 5 bases lay outside the gene matches. CDR3 length: 14 residues. CDR1 SEHNR and CDR2 FQNEAQ come from the germline V gene (reference sequence).

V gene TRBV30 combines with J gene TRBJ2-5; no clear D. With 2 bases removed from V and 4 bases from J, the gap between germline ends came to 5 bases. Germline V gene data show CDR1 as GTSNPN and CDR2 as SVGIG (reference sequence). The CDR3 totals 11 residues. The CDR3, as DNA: TGTGCCTGGAGTACTCTAGAGACCCAGTACTTC. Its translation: CAWSTLETQYF.

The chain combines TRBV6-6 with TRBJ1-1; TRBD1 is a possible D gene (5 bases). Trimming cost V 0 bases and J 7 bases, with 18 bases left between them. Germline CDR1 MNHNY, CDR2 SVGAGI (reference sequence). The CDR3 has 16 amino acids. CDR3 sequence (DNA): TGTGCCAGCAGTTACTCAGAGGCAGGGTATAAAGTTGAAGCTTTCTTT. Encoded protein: CASSYSEAGYKVEAFF.

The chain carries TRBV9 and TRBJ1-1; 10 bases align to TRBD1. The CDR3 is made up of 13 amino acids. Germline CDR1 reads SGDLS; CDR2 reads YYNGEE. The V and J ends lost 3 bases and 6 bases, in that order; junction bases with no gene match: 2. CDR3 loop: CASSGQGAAEAFF. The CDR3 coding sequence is TGTGCCAGCAGCGGACAGGGGGCTGCTGAAGCTTTCTTT.

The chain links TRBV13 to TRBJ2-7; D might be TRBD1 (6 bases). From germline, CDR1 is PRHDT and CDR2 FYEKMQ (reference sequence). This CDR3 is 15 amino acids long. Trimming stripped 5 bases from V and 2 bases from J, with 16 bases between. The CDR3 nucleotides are TGTGCCAGCAGCCCGGGGTTCAGGGGTGCCTACGAGCAGTACTTC. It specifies CASSPGFRGAYEQYF.

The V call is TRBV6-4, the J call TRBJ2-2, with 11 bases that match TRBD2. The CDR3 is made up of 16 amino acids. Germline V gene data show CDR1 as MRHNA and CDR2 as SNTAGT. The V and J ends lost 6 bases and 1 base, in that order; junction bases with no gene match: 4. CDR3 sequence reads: CASSSTSGRNTGELFF. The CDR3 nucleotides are TGTGCCAGCAGCTCTACTAGCGGGAGGAACACCGGGGAGCTGTTTTTT.